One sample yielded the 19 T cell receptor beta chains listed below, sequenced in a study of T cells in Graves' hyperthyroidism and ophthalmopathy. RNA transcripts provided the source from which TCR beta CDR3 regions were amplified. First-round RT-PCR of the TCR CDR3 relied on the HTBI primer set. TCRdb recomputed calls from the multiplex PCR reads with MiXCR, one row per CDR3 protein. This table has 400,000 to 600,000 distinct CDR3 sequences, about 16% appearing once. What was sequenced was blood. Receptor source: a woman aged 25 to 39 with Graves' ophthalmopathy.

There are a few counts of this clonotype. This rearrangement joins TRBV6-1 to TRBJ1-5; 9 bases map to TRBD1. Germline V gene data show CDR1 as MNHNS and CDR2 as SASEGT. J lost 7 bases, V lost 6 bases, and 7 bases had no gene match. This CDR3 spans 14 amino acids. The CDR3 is CASREDRGSQPQHF. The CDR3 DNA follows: TGTGCCAGCAGGGAGGACAGGGGATCCCAGCCCCAGCATTTT.

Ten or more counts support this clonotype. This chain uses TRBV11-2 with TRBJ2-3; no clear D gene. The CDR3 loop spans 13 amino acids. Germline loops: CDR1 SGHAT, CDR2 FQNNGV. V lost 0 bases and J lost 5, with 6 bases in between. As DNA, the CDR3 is TGTGCCAGCAGCTTAGATTTTGGAGATACGCAGTATTTT. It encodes CASSLDFGDTQYF.

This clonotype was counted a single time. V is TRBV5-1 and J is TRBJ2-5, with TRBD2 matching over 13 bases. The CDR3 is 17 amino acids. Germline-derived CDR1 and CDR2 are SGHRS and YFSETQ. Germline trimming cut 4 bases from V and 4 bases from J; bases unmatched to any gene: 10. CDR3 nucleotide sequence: TGCGCCAGCAGCGCGGGACTAGCGGGAAATCACGGAGAGACCCAGTACTTC. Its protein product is CASSAGLAGNHGETQYF.

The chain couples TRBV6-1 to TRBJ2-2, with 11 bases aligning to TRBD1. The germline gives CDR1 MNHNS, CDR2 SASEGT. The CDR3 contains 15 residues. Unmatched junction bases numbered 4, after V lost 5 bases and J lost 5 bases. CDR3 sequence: CASSYWDRGTGELFF. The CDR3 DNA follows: TGTGCCAGCAGTTATTGGGACAGGGGGACCGGGGAGCTGTTTTTT.

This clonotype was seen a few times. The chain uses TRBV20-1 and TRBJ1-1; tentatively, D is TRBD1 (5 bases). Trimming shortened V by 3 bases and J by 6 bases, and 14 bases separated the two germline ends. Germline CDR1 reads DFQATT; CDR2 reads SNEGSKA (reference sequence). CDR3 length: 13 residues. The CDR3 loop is CSASQGGWAEAFF. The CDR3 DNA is TGCAGTGCTAGTCAGGGAGGATGGGCTGAAGCTTTCTTT.

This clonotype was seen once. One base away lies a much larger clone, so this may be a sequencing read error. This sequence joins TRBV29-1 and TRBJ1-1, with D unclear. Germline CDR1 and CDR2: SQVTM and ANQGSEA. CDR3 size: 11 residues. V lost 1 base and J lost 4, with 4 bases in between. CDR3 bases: TGCAGCGTTGAAGGGGTCACTGAAGCTTTCTTT. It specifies CSVEGVTEAFF.

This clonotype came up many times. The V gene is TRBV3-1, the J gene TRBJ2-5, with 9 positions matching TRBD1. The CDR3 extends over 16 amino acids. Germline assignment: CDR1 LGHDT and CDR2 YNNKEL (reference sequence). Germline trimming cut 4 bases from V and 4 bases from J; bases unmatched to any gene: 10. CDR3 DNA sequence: TGTGCCAGCAGCCCCGGGACAGGGTGGGGTGGAGAGACCCAGTACTTC. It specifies CASSPGTGWGGETQYF.

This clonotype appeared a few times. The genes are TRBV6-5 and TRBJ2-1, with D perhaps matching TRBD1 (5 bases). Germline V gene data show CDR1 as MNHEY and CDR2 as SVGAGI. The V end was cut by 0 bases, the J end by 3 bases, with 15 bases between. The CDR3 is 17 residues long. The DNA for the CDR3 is TGTGCCAGCAGTTACTCGGGTAGGCAGGGCTACTACAATGAGCAGTTCTTC. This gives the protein CASSYSGRQGYYNEQFF.

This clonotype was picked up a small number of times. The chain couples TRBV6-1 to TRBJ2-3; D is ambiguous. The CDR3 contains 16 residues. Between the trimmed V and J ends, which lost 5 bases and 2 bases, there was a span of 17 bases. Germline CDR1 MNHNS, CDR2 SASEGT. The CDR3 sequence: CASSRAPKGSTDTQYF. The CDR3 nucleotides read TGTGCCAGCAGTCGGGCGCCCAAGGGCTCCACAGATACGCAGTATTTT.

The CDR3 sequence: CASSEASLYSNQPQHF. The CDR3 DNA reads as TGTGCCAGCAGTGAGGCCAGCCTCTATAGCAATCAGCCCCAGCATTTT. V gene TRBV6-1 combines with J gene TRBJ1-5; D not resolved. Trimming left V 3 bases short and J 0 bases short, with 12 bases between. Germline V gives CDR1 MNHNS, CDR2 SASEGT. This CDR3 has 16 amino acids.

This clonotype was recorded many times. In nucleotides, the CDR3 is TGTGCCAGCAGCTTAGAACTAGGGCGGGAGCTGTTTTTT. Amino acids: CASSLELGRELFF. The rearrangement joins TRBV7-6 to TRBJ2-2, with D perhaps matching TRBD2 (5 bases). V lost 1 base to trimming and J lost 9 bases, with 9 bases between them. In germline, CDR1 is SGHVS, CDR2 FNYEAQ. This CDR3 has 13 amino acids.

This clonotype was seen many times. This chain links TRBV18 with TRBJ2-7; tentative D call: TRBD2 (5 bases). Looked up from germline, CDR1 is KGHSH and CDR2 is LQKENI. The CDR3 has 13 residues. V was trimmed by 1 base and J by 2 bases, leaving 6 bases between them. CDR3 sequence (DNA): TGTGCCAGCTCACCACGGGAGACCTACGAGCAGTACTTC. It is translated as CASSPRETYEQYF.

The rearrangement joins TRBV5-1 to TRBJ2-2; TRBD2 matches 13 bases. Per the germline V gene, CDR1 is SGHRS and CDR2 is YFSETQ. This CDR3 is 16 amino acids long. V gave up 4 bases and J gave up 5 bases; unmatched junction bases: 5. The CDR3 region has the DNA TGCGCCAGCAGCGCCAGGACTAGCGGGAGTACCGGGGAGCTGTTTTTT. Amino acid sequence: CASSARTSGSTGELFF. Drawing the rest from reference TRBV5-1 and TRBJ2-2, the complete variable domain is KAGVTQTPRYLIKTRGQQVTLSCSPISGHRSVSWYQQTPGQGLQFLFEYFSETQRNKGNFPGRFSGRQFSNSRSEMNVSTLELGDSALYLCASSARTSGSTGELFFGEGSRLTVL.

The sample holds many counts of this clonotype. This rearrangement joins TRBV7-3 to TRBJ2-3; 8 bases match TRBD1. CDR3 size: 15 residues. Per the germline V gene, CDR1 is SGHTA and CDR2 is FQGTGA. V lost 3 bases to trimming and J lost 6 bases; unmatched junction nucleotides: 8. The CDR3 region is CASSFDRGSSDTQYF. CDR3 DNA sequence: TGTGCCAGCAGCTTTGACAGGGGATCATCGGATACGCAGTATTTT.

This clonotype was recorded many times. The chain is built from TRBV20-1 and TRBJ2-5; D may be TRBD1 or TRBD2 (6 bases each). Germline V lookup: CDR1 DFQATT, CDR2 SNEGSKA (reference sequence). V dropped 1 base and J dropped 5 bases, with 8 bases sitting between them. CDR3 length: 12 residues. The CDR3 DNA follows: TGCAGTGCTAGAGTAGGGGGGGAGACCCAGTACTTC. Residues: CSARVGGETQYF.

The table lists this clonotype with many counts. The CDR3 nucleotides read TGTGCCAGCAGCCGGCACGGGACTAGCGAGTACGAGCAGTACTTC. Translated: CASSRHGTSEYEQYF. This chain connects TRBV6-1 to TRBJ2-7; 10 bases fit TRBD2. V lost 6 bases to trimming and J lost 4 bases; unmatched junction nucleotides: 9. The germline CDR1 and CDR2 sequences are MNHNS and SASEGT. The CDR3 has 15 residues.

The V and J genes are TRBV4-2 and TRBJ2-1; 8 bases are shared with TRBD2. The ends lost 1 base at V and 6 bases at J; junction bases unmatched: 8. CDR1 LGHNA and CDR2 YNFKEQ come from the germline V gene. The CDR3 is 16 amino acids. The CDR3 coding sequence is TGTGCCAGCAGCCAAGTCAGCGGGAGTACAGGCAATGAGCAGTTCTTC. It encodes CASSQVSGSTGNEQFF.

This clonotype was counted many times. CDR3 sequence: CASSLKGGLKLADTQYF. Written as DNA, the CDR3 is TGTGCCAGCAGTTTAAAGGGTGGCCTTAAGCTCGCAGATACGCAGTATTTT. The V gene is TRBV12-3 or TRBV12-4, the J gene TRBJ2-3; no clear D. The CDR3 covers 17 residues. V was clipped by 2 bases and J by 4 bases, with 19 bases between them.

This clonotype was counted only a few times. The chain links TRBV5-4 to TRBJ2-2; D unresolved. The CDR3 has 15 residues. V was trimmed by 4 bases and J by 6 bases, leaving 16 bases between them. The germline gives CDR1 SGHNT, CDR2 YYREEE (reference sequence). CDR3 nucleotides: TGTGCCAGCAGCCCGGCCGGAGTTGACGCCGGGGAGCTGTTTTTT. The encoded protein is CASSPAGVDAGELFF. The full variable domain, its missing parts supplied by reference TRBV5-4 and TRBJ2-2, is ETGVTQSPTHLIKTRGQQVTLRCSSQSGHNTVSWYQQALGQGPQFIFQYYREEENGRGNFPPRFSGLQFPNYSSELNVNALELDDSALYLCASSPAGVDAGELFFGEGSRLTVL.